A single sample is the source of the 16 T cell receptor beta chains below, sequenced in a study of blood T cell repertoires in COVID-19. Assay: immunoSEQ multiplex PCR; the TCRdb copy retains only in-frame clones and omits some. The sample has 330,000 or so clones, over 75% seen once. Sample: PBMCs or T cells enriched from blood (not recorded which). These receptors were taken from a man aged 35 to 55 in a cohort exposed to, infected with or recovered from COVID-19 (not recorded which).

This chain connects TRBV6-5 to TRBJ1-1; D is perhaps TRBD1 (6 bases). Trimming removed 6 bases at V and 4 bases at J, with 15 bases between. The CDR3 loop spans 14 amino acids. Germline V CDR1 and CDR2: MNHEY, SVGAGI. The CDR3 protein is CASSNRESSTEAFF. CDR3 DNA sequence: TGTGCCAGCAGCAACAGGGAGTCAAGCACTGAAGCTTTCTTT.

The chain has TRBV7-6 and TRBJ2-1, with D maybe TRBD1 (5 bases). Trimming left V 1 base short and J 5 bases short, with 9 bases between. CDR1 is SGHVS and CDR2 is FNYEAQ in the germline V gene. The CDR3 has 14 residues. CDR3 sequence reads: CASSLGGGNNEQFF. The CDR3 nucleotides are TGTGCCAGCAGCTTAGGGGGCGGAAACAATGAGCAGTTCTTC.

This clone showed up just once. For the CDR3, the DNA is TGCGCCAGCAGCTCTCGGGCAGGGATTTCCTCAAATGAAAAACTGTTTTTT. This encodes CASSSRAGISSNEKLFF. The chain uses TRBV5-1 and TRBJ1-4, with D perhaps matching TRBD1 (5 bases). Trimming cost V 3 bases and J 5 bases, with 20 bases left between them. Looked up from germline, CDR1 is SGHRS and CDR2 is YFSETQ. The CDR3 has 17 amino acids. Full variable domain (outside the CDR3, taken from reference TRBV5-1 and TRBJ1-4): KAGVTQTPRYLIKTRGQQVTLSCSPISGHRSVSWYQQTPGQGLQFLFEYFSETQRNKGNFPGRFSGRQFSNSRSEMNVSTLELGDSALYLCASSSRAGISSNEKLFFGSGTQLSVL.

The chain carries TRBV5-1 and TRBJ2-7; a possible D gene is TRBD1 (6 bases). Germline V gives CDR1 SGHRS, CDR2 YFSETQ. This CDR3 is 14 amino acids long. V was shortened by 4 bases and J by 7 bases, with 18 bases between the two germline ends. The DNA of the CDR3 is TGCGCCAGCAGCCTGACAACAGGGTCGGTGGAGCAGTACTTC. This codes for CASSLTTGSVEQYF.

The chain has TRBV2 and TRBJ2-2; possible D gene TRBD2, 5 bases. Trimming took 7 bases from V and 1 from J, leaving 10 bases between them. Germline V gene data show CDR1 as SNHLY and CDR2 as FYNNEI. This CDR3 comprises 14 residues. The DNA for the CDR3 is TGTGCCAGCATGATTAGCGAGAACACCGGGGAGCTGTTTTTT. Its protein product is CASMISENTGELFF.

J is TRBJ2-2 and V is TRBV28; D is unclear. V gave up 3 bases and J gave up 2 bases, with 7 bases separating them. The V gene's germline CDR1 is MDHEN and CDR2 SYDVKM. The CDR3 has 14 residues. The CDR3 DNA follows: TGTGCCAGCAGTTTTAACAGCAACACCGGGGAGCTGTTTTTT. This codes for CASSFNSNTGELFF.

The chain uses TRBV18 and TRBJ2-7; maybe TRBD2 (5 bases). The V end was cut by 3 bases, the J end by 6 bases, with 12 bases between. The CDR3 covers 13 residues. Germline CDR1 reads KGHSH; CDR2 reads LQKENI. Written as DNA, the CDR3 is TGTGCCAGCTCACCCACTGAGGGTGGCGAGCAGTACTTC. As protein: CASSPTEGGEQYF. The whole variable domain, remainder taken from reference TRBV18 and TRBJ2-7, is NAGVMQNPRHLVRRRGQEARLRCSPMKGHSHVYWYRQLPEEGLKFMVYLQKENIIDESGMPKERFSAEFPKEGPSILRIQQVVRGDSAAYFCASSPTEGGEQYFGPGTRLTVT.

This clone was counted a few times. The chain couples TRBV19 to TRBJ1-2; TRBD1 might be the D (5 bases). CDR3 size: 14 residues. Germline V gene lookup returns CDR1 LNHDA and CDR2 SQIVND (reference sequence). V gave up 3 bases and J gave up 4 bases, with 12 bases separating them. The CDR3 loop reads CASSIGAGFYGYTF. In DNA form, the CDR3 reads TGTGCCAGTAGTATTGGGGCCGGGTTCTATGGCTACACCTTC.

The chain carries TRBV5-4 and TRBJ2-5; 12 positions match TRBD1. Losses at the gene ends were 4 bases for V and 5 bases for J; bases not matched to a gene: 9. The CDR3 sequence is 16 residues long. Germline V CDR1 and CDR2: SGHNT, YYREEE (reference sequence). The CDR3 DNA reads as TGTGCCAGCAGCGGGGAAGGGACAGGGGGCCGGGAGACCCAGTACTTC. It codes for CASSGEGTGGRETQYF.

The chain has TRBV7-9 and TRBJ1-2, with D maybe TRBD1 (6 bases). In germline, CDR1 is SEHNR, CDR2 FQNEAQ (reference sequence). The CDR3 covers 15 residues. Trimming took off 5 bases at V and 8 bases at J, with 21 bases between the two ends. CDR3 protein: CASSQTGTGLEGYTF. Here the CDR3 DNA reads TGTGCCAGCAGCCAAACAGGGACCGGTCTGGAGGGCTACACCTTC. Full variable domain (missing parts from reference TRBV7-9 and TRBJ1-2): DTGVSQNPRHKITKRGQNVTFRCDPISEHNRLYWYRQTLGQGPEFLTYFQNEAQLEKSRLLSDRFSAERPKGSFSTLEIQRTEQGDSAMYLCASSQTGTGLEGYTFGSGTRLTVV.

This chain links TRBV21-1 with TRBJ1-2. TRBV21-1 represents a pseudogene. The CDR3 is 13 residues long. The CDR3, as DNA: TGTGCCAGCAGCACCAGAGATCGGGATGGCTACACCTTC. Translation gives CASSTRDRDGYTF.

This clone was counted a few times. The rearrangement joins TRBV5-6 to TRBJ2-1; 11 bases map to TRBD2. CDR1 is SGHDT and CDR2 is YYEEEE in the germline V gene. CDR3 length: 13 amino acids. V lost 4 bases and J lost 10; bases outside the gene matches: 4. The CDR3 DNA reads TGTGCCAGCAGCCTGGGACTAGCGGTCGAGCAGTTCTTC. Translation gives CASSLGLAVEQFF.

Here the CDR3 reads CASKTGIGYEQYF. CDR3 bases: TGTGCCAGTAAAACAGGGATCGGCTACGAGCAGTACTTC. The chain carries TRBV6-5 and TRBJ2-7; a possible D gene is TRBD1 (6 bases). CDR1 is MNHEY and CDR2 is SVGAGI in the germline V gene. There are 13 residues in the CDR3. Trimming pared 9 bases from V and 3 bases from J, leaving 15 bases between.

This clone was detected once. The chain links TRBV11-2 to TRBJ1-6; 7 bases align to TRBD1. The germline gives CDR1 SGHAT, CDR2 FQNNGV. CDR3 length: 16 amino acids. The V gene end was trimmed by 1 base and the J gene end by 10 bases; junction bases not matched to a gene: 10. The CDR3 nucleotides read TGTGCCAGCAGCTTAGGGAACAGGGGCCGCGCGTCACCCCTCCACTTT. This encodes CASSLGNRGRASPLHF.

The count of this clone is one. Here the CDR3 reads CASSVAVGELGYGYTF. The CDR3, as DNA: TGTGCCAGCAGCGTAGCTGTTGGGGAGCTTGGCTATGGCTACACCTTC. The chain has TRBV9 and TRBJ1-2; no definite D call. In germline, CDR1 is SGDLS, CDR2 YYNGEE. Trimming removed 0 bases at V and 4 bases at J, with 16 bases between. The CDR3 has 16 amino acids.

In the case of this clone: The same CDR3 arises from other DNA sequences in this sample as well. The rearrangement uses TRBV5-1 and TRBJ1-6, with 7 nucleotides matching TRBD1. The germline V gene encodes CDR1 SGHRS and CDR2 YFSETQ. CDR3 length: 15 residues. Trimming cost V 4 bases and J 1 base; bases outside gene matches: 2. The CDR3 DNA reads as TGCGCCAGCAGCCTACAGGGGTCCTATAATTCACCCCTCCACTTT. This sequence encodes CASSLQGSYNSPLHF.